This TCR beta chain was recorded in a study of T-cell reconstitution after alpha-beta-depleted transplantation in children. Study-level findings and limits: By one year post-transplant, T-cell counts and diversity largely arose from T cells that were newly produced. Certain patients had high TCRbeta diversity at day 60, and it came from recipient T cells and thymic progenitors that survived. Reported findings indicate that, about two months after transplant, alpha-beta T cells came from several hundred expanded clones, which were derived from non-depleted graft cells.

Researchers prepared the TCRbeta library using unique molecular identifiers, the study reports. TCRdb re-called the PCR reads with MiXCR, one entry per CDR3 protein. The top ten clones hold around 0.79% of a sample with 700,000 or so distinct CDR3 sequences, around 14% of them seen once. V gave up 6 bases and J gave up 1 base; unmatched junction bases: 11. Germline loops: CDR1 SQVTM, CDR2 ANQGSEA. The CDR3 loop spans 18 amino acids. Ten or more counts support this clonotype. Its antigen remains unknown. Here the sequenced sample was PBMCs, taken before TCRalphabeta/CD19-depleted stem cell transplant. The source is a girl aged 2-10 years with congenital amegakaryocytic thrombocytopenia, due to receive a stem cell transplant. The chain has TRBV29-1 and TRBJ2-3, with 15 bases lining up with TRBD2. This chain's CDR3 is CSVPPGLAGGGGTDTQYF. The CDR3, as DNA: TGCAGCGTCCCACCGGGACTAGCGGGAGGTGGGGGCACAGATACGCAGTATTTT.